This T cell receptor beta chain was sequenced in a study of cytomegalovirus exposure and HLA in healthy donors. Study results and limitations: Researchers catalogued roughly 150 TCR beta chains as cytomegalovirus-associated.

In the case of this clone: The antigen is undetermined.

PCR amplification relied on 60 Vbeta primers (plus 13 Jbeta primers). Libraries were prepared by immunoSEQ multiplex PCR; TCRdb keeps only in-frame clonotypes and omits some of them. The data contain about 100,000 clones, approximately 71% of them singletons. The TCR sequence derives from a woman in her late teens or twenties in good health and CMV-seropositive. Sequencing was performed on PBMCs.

The CDR3 reads CSVGGSAGPNTEAFF. CDR3 nucleotides: TGCAGCGTTGGGGGGAGTGCGGGGCCGAACACTGAAGCTTTCTTT. The chain recombines TRBV29-1 with TRBJ1-1; D is possibly TRBD1 (5 bases). CDR3 length equals 15 residues. Trimming stripped 4 bases from V and 1 base from J, with 16 bases between. Germline CDR1 and CDR2: SQVTM and ANQGSEA.